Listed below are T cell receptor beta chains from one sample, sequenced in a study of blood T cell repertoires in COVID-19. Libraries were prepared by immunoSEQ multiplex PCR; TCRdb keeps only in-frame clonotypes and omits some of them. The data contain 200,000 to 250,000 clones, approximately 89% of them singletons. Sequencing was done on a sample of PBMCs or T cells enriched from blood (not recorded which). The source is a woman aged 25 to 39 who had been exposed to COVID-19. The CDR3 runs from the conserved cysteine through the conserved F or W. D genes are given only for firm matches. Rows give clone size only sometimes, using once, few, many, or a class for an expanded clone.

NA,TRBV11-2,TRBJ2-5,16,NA,CASSRRGGGNGETQYF,TGTGCCAGCAGCCGTAGGGGTGGAGGGAACGGAGAGACCCAGTACTTC
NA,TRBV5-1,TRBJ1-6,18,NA,CASSLDSGDLSYNSPLHF,TGCGCCAGCAGCTTGGATTCGGGAGATCTCTCCTATAATTCACCCCTCCACTTT
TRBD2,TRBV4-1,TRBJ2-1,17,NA,CASSQLGRGSSSNEQFF,TGCGCCAGCAGCCAACTGGGTCGCGGGAGCTCGTCCAATGAGCAGTTCTTC
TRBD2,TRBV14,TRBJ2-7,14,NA,CASSQVAGEYEQYF,TGTGCCAGCAGCCAAGTTGCGGGAGAATACGAGCAGTACTTC
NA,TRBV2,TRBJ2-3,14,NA,CASRLLSSTDTQYF,TGTGCCAGCAGGCTCCTTAGCAGCACAGATACGCAGTATTTT
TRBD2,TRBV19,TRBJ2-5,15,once,CASSTLTSPGETQYF,TGTGCCAGTAGTACCCTGACTAGCCCTGGAGAGACCCAGTACTTC
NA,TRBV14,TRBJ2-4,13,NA,CASSQLAKNIQYF,TGTGCCAGCAGCCAACTAGCCAAAAACATTCAGTACTTC
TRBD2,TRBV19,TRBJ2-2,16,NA,CASMGWEAGVNGELFF,TGTGCCAGTATGGGTTGGGAGGCGGGAGTGAACGGGGAGCTGTTTTTT
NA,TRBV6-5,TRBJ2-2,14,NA,CASRAGVGTGELFF,TGTGCCAGCAGGGCCGGGGTAGGGACCGGGGAGCTGTTTTTT
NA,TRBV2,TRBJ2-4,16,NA,CASREGGEKYGVIQYF,TGTGCCAGCAGGGAGGGGGGGGAGAAATATGGCGTCATTCAGTACTTC
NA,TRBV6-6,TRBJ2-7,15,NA,CASSSPSLSSYEQYF,TGTGCCAGCAGTTCCCCATCGCTCAGCTCCTACGAGCAGTACTTC
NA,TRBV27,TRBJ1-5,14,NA,CASSLLSSNQPQHF,TGTGCCAGCAGTTTACTCAGTAGCAATCAGCCCCAGCATTTT
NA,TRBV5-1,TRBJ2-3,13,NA,CASTYSGGEAQYF,TGCGCCAGTACCTACTCAGGAGGAGAGGCGCAGTATTTT
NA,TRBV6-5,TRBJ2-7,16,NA,CASSYGGSGSSYEQYF,TGTGCCAGCAGTTACGGGGGGAGCGGCTCCTCCTACGAGCAGTACTTC
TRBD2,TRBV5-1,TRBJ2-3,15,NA,CASTHGTILTDTQYF,TGCGCCAGCACACACGGGACTATCCTCACAGATACGCAGTATTTT
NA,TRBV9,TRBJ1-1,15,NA,CASSAYRGLDTEAFF,TGTGCCAGCAGCGCTTACAGAGGGTTGGACACTGAAGCTTTCTTT
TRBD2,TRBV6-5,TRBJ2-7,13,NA,CAGGGTSSYEQYF,TGTGCCGGCGGGGGGACTAGCAGCTACGAGCAGTACTTC
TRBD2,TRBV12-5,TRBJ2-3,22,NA,CASGLVVGGLAGGINPTDTQYF,TGTGCTAGTGGTTTGGTAGTGGGGGGACTAGCGGGAGGGATCAACCCCACAGATACGCAGTATTTT
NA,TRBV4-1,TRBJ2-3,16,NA,CASSQDLRVGADTQYF,TGCGCCAGCAGCCAAGATCTCCGGGTAGGGGCTGATACGCAGTATTTT
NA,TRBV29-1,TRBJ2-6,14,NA,CSVSEGTGANVLTF,TGCAGCGTCTCCGAGGGTACTGGGGCCAACGTCCTGACTTTC